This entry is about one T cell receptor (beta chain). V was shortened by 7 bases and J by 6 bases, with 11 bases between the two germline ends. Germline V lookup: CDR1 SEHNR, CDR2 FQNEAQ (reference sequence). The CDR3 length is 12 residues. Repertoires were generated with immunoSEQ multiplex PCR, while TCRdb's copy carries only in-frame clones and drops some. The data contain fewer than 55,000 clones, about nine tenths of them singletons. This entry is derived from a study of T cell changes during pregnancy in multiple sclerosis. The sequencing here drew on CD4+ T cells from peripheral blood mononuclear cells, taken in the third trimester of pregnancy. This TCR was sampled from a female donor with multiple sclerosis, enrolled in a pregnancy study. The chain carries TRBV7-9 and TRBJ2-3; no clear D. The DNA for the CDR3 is TGTGCCAGCATCGGCGTGGAGGATACGCAGTATTTT. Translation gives CASIGVEDTQYF.